This T cell receptor beta chain was sequenced for a study of control samples from healthy donors and cancer patients. Data came from immunoSEQ multiplex PCR; TCRdb stores just in-frame clones and leaves some out. The sample lists approximately 70,000 clones, approximately 89% seen once, with roughly 5.5% in the top ten. This CDR3 region has 16 residues. With 3 bases removed from V and 7 bases from J, the gap between germline ends came to 19 bases. CDR1 is MGHRA, CDR2 YSYEKL, per germline. The clonotype comes from a man aged 55 to 70 with colorectal cancer. The sequenced sample consisted of PBMCs. The V gene is TRBV4-1, the J gene TRBJ1-5, with D perhaps matching TRBD1 (6 bases). The CDR3, as DNA: TGCGCCAGCAGCCAGACGGGACAACGGATAGGGCAGCCCCAGCATTTT. It specifies CASSQTGQRIGQPQHF.